These T cell receptor beta chains were read from a single sample in a study of cytomegalovirus exposure and HLA in healthy donors. TCRdb's copy holds only in-frame clones and misses some; the assay was immunoSEQ multiplex PCR. The table includes roughly 130,000 clones, 65% to 90% detected once. Sequencing was performed on PBMCs. These receptors all come from a man aged 25 to 40 in good health and CMV-seronegative. The CDR3 runs from the conserved cysteine through the conserved F or W. The D gene is left open where the match is weak. A clone size is listed for some rows: how often the clone was seen (once, few, many), or a class if it is expanded.

size,D,J,V,CDR3,DNA
NA,TRBD2,TRBJ2-1,TRBV2,CASSGGLAKNEQFF,TGTGCCAGCAGTGGGGGACTAGCGAAGAATGAGCAGTTCTTC
NA,TRBD1,TRBJ1-4,TRBV9,CASSVGTGKEKLFF,TGTGCCAGCAGCGTGGGGACAGGGAAGGAAAAACTGTTTTTT
NA,TRBD2,TRBJ2-7,TRBV4-3,CASSQNLGLAGTYEQYF,TGCGCCAGCAGCCAAAACCTAGGACTAGCGGGGACCTACGAGCAGTACTTC
NA,NA,TRBJ1-2,TRBV7-9,CASSLAADYTF,TGTGCCAGCAGCTTAGCGGCTGACTACACCTTC
NA,NA,TRBJ2-2,TRBV6-1,CASRGRRANTGELFF,TGTGCCAGCAGAGGGAGGAGGGCGAACACCGGGGAGCTGTTTTTT
NA,NA,TRBJ1-5,TRBV4-1,CASSQTQGASQPQHF,TGCGCCAGCAGCCAAACACAGGGTGCTAGTCAGCCCCAGCATTTT
NA,NA,TRBJ2-3,TRBV29-1,CSVGFTDTQYF,TGCAGCGTGGGCTTCACAGATACGCAGTATTTT
NA,TRBD2,TRBJ2-1,TRBV6-5,CASSRAGGLYNEQFF,TGTGCCAGCAGTCGAGCGGGGGGGCTCTACAATGAGCAGTTCTTC
NA,NA,TRBJ1-4,TRBV4-2,CASSQIQGFNEKLFF,TGTGCCAGCAGCCAAATTCAGGGGTTCAATGAAAAACTGTTTTTT
NA,TRBD2,TRBJ2-2,TRBV4-2,CASSQLKRPTLAGGYLTNTGELFF,TGTGCCAGCAGCCAATTAAAGCGACCGACTCTAGCGGGGGGCTATCTTACGAACACCGGGGAGCTGTTTTTT
NA,NA,TRBJ1-6,TRBV28,CASSPLRRGQNSPLHF,TGTGCCAGCAGCCCTTTAAGGAGGGGCCAGAATTCACCCCTCCACTTT
NA,NA,TRBJ1-3,TRBV5-8,CASSLGQGKPTIYF,TGTGCCAGCAGCTTGGGGCAGGGGAAGCCCACCATATATTTT
NA,TRBD1,TRBJ1-3,TRBV6-1,CASKGANGNTIYF,TGTGCCAGCAAGGGGGCGAATGGAAACACCATATATTTT
NA,NA,TRBJ1-2,TRBV7-2,CASSVRSANYGYTF,TGTGCCAGCAGCGTCAGGTCCGCTAACTATGGCTACACCTTC
few,NA,TRBJ2-7,TRBV6-6,CASSSTGQQYEQYF,TGTGCCAGCAGCTCGACTGGACAACAATACGAGCAGTACTTC
NA,TRBD1,TRBJ2-3,TRBV4-1,CASRPRVGQGTDTQYF,TGCGCCAGCAGGCCAAGAGTCGGACAGGGTACAGATACGCAGTATTTT
NA,NA,TRBJ1-1,TRBV25-1,CASSDEGWNTEAFF,TGTGCCAGCAGTGACGAGGGATGGAACACTGAAGCTTTCTTT
NA,NA,TRBJ1-6,TRBV9,CASSVAGVSPIRLHF,TGTGCCAGCAGCGTAGCGGGGGTCTCTCCTATCAGGCTCCACTTT
once,TRBD2,TRBJ2-2,TRBV6-6,CASSQGLAGATGELFF,TGTGCCAGCAGCCAGGGACTAGCGGGGGCCACCGGGGAGCTGTTTTTT
few,TRBD1,TRBJ2-3,TRBV5-4,CASSLVGGRGLDTQYF,TGTGCCAGCAGCTTGGTGGGTGGCAGGGGGCTGGATACGCAGTATTTT
NA,TRBD1,TRBJ1-2,TRBV6-1,CASRGQGAGNYGYTF,TGTGCCAGCAGGGGACAGGGGGCGGGGAACTATGGCTACACCTTC
NA,TRBD2,TRBJ2-3,TRBV11-2,CASSLMGLGTDTQYF,TGTGCCAGCAGCTTAATGGGACTAGGCACAGATACGCAGTATTTT
NA,NA,TRBJ1-5,TRBV5-6,CASSSGRWRKQPQHF,TGTGCCAGCAGCTCAGGACGATGGAGGAAGCAGCCCCAGCATTTT
NA,NA,TRBJ2-6,TRBV30,CAWSNRAGANGLTF,TGTGCCTGGAGTAACAGGGCTGGGGCCAACGGCCTGACTTTC
NA,NA,TRBJ2-7,TRBV4-1,CASSRGLSYEQYF,TGCGCCAGCAGCCGTGGGCTTTCCTACGAGCAGTACTTC
NA,NA,TRBJ1-6,TRBV2,CAIIGRTNYSYNSPLHF,TGTGCCATTATAGGACGGACAAATTACTCCTATAATTCACCCCTCCACTTT
NA,TRBD1,TRBJ2-7,TRBV28,CASSLDRVPYEQYF,TGTGCCAGCAGTTTAGACAGGGTGCCCTACGAGCAGTACTTC
NA,NA,TRBJ2-2,TRBV11-2,CASSTGSAGELFF,TGTGCCAGCAGTACAGGGAGTGCCGGGGAGCTGTTTTTT
NA,NA,TRBJ2-5,TRBV10-3,CAISEEVQETQYF,TGTGCCATCAGTGAGGAGGTCCAAGAGACCCAGTACTTC
NA,NA,TRBJ1-1,TRBV28,CASNDYMNTEAFF,TGTGCCAGCAACGACTATATGAACACTGAAGCTTTCTTT
few,NA,TRBJ1-3,TRBV11-2,CASSLSLGQGNTIYF,TGTGCCAGCAGCTTATCGCTGGGGCAAGGAAACACCATATATTTT
NA,TRBD1,TRBJ1-6,TRBV2,CASSLLGQGNSPLHF,TGTGCCAGCAGTTTACTTGGACAGGGTAATTCACCCCTCCACTTT
NA,NA,TRBJ2-7,TRBV7-9,CASSLQVLHEQYF,TGTGCCAGCAGCTTACAGGTATTGCACGAGCAGTACTTC
few,TRBD1,TRBJ2-2,TRBV6-5,CASRPQGGNTGELFF,TGTGCCAGCAGACCACAGGGGGGCAACACCGGGGAGCTGTTTTTT
NA,TRBD1,TRBJ1-1,TRBV19,CASRFEDRGKGEAFF,TGTGCCAGTAGATTCGAGGACAGGGGGAAAGGGGAAGCTTTCTTT
NA,TRBD1,TRBJ2-7,TRBV18,CASSPPGTGASYEQYF,TGTGCCAGCTCACCACCGGGGACAGGAGCTTCCTACGAGCAGTACTTC
NA,TRBD1,TRBJ2-5,TRBV28,CAIRQGVRETQYF,TGTGCCATCAGACAGGGGGTTAGGGAGACCCAGTACTTC
few,TRBD2,TRBJ2-3,TRBV7-9,CSSSFGTSGGPPDTQYF,TGTTCCAGCAGCTTCGGCACTAGCGGGGGGCCCCCAGATACGCAGTATTTT
NA,NA,TRBJ1-5,TRBV15,CATSRVLGRWSNQPQHF,TGTGCCACCAGCAGAGTGCTAGGGAGGTGGAGTAATCAGCCCCAGCATTTT
NA,TRBD2,TRBJ2-3,TRBV28,CASRGAGGPDTQYF,TGTGCCAGCAGGGGAGCGGGGGGTCCCGATACGCAGTATTTT
NA,TRBD2,TRBJ2-3,TRBV2,CASSLLAGGTRGDTQYF,TGTGCCAGCAGTTTGCTAGCGGGGGGGACGAGGGGAGATACGCAGTATTTT